These 32 T cell receptor beta chains were all obtained from the same sample, sequenced in a study of Ad26.COV2.S vaccination and SARS-CoV-2 variants. The sample's treatment: about 20 received Ad26.COV2.S at low or high dose, single or two shots; about 5 received placebo; per-sample allocation not given. Sampling happened 63 days after the first vaccine or placebo injection. Only in-frame clones appear in the TCRdb table, and some are missing; sequencing was by immunoSEQ multiplex PCR. Among under 400,000 clones listed, around nine tenths were seen once. The specimen was peripheral blood, collected in a trial of Ad26.COV2.S vaccine versus placebo. All receptors derive from a person aged 18 to 59 who received the Ad26.COV2.S COVID-19 vaccine or a placebo.

The chain has TRBV5-4 and TRBJ2-3; D is unclear. V was clipped by 0 bases and J by 0 bases, with 8 bases between them. Looked up from germline, CDR1 is SGHNT and CDR2 is YYREEE (reference sequence). The length of the CDR3 is 15 residues. In DNA form, the CDR3 reads TGTGCCAGCAGCTTGGCCAGCAGGAGCACAGATACGCAGTATTTT. This gives the protein CASSLASRSTDTQYF. Using reference TRBV5-4 and TRBJ2-3 for the parts outside the CDR3, the full variable domain is ETGVTQSPTHLIKTRGQQVTLRCSSQSGHNTVSWYQQALGQGPQFIFQYYREEENGRGNFPPRFSGLQFPNYSSELNVNALELDDSALYLCASSLASRSTDTQYFGPGTRLTVL.

This clone was seen a handful of times. The chain recombines TRBV6-4 with TRBJ2-2; D is unresolved. The ends were cut back, 8 bases at V and 0 bases at J, with 10 bases in the middle. Per the germline V gene, CDR1 is MRHNA and CDR2 is SNTAGT. This CDR3 is built from 14 residues. The CDR3 bases are TGTGCCAGCCGTATCTTCTCGAACACCGGGGAGCTGTTTTTT. This translates into CASRIFSNTGELFF.

The chain employs TRBV7-2 and TRBJ2-1; the D is unclear. Trimming shortened V by 7 bases and J by 7 bases, and 14 bases separated the two germline ends. CDR3 length: 13 amino acids. The germline CDR1 and CDR2 sequences are SGHTA and FQGNSA. The CDR3 is CASTIRPLNEQFF. The CDR3 DNA sequence: TGTGCCAGCACTATTAGGCCCTTGAATGAGCAGTTCTTC.

The chain has TRBV19 and TRBJ2-7, with D possibly TRBD1 on 6 matching bases. V was trimmed by 4 bases and J by 4 bases, leaving 14 bases between them. This CDR3 is built from 14 residues. Germline assignment: CDR1 LNHDA and CDR2 SQIVND (reference sequence). CDR3 sequence: CASSTGVEGYEQYF. The CDR3 coding sequence is TGTGCCAGTAGTACAGGGGTGGAAGGTTACGAGCAGTACTTC.

This chain joins TRBV6-9 and TRBJ2-7, with D possibly being TRBD1 (6 bases). Between the trimmed V and J ends, which lost 5 bases and 2 bases, there was a span of 13 bases. Per the germline V gene, CDR1 is MNHGY and CDR2 is SVAAGI. This CDR3 has 14 residues. The CDR3 here is CASSGPDRPYEQYF. CDR3 DNA: TGTGCCAGCAGTGGCCCGGACAGACCCTACGAGCAGTACTTC.

The chain couples TRBV15 to TRBJ2-3, with TRBD2 matching 8 bases. V lost 5 bases and J lost 2; bases outside the gene matches: 15. The CDR3 is 18 amino acids. Germline V CDR1 and CDR2: LNHNV, YYDKDF (reference sequence). The CDR3 loop is CATSGPPIRGGPTDTQYF. The CDR3 DNA reads TGTGCCACCAGCGGCCCCCCAATACGGGGGGGCCCCACAGATACGCAGTATTTT.

This clone turned up a few times. The rearrangement uses TRBV5-4 and TRBJ1-3; no firm D call. The CDR3 is 16 residues long. The germline V gene has CDR1 SGHNT and CDR2 YYREEE (reference sequence). Deletions cut 4 bases from V and 1 base from J, with 15 bases between. The CDR3 loop is CASSNGRTLSGNTIYF. The CDR3 DNA reads as TGTGCCAGCAGCAATGGCAGGACCCTTTCTGGAAACACCATATATTTT.

The chain recombines TRBV4-1 with TRBJ2-3, with D perhaps TRBD1 (6 bases). Looked up from germline, CDR1 is MGHRA and CDR2 is YSYEKL. V lost 0 bases and J lost 4, with 8 bases in between. CDR3 length: 14 amino acids. The CDR3 DNA follows: TGCGCCAGCAGCCAAGAACAGGGACCAGATACGCAGTATTTT. This encodes CASSQEQGPDTQYF.

V is TRBV25-1 and J is TRBJ2-5; no reliable D call. The CDR3 sequence is 15 residues long. V dropped 0 bases and J dropped 5 bases, with 13 bases sitting between them. Germline V gene lookup returns CDR1 MGHDK and CDR2 SYGVNS. The CDR3 DNA is TGTGCCAGCAGTGAATATTTGGTGGGGTTGGAGACCCAGTACTTC. It yields the protein CASSEYLVGLETQYF.

As regards this clone: This specimen includes other DNA sequences encoding the same CDR3. The rearrangement uses TRBV4-3 and TRBJ1-2; D perhaps matches TRBD1 (5 bases). V dropped 1 base and J dropped 4 bases, with 10 bases sitting between them. This CDR3 is built from 14 residues. CDR1 LGHNA and CDR2 YSLEER come from the germline V gene. CDR3 residues: CASSQGDGPYGYTF. The DNA for the CDR3 is TGCGCCAGCAGCCAAGGGGACGGTCCCTATGGCTACACCTTC.

This clone was seen just once. The chain joins TRBV4-1 to TRBJ1-6; 9 bases fit TRBD1. V shed 0 bases and J 6 bases; nucleotides not matched to a gene: 3. Germline loops: CDR1 MGHRA, CDR2 YSYEKL. The CDR3 extends over 16 amino acids. CDR3 protein: CASSQETGGFNSPLHF. CDR3 DNA: TGCGCCAGCAGCCAAGAAACAGGGGGCTTTAATTCACCCCTCCACTTT.

CDR3 bases: TGTGCCAGCAGTTACGTAGAGGGTCTTTATGGCTACACCTTC. It yields the protein CASSYVEGLYGYTF. The chain combines TRBV6-2 or TRBV6-3 with TRBJ1-2; D not resolved. The CDR3 runs to 14 residues. Trimming cost V 2 bases and J 5 bases, with 12 bases left between them. The germline CDR1 and CDR2 sequences are MNHEY and SVGEGT.

The V call is TRBV6-1, the J call TRBJ1-2; 7 bases fit TRBD1. The length of the CDR3 is 14 residues. Per the germline V gene, CDR1 is MNHNS and CDR2 is SASEGT. Trimming cost V 2 bases and J 5 bases; bases outside gene matches: 5. The CDR3 DNA is TGTGCCAGCAGTGAATCGGACAGGACGTATGGCTACACCTTC. It yields the protein CASSESDRTYGYTF.

This clone was detected once. The conserved phenylalanine or tryptophan is not found at the CDR3 terminus, so this likely reflects a read error. The DNA is omitted, as the CDR3 cannot be located on it reliably, and the CDR3 follows TCRdb's listing. CDR3 amino acids: CASSEVGGRRLGKV. This chain uses TRBV6-1 with TRBJ1-2. Per germline, CDR1 MNHNS and CDR2 SASEGT. The CDR3 numbers 14 amino acids, ends counted.

The V gene is TRBV27, the J gene TRBJ2-3; 10 nucleotides align to TRBD1. The junction had 8 bases not matched to a gene; V was cut back by 3 bases and J by 2 bases. Germline V CDR1 and CDR2: MNHEY, SMNVEV (reference sequence). The CDR3 totals 17 residues. For the CDR3, the DNA is TGTGCCAGCAGTTTCCCGACAGGGGGCGCCCCCACAGATACGCAGTATTTT. It codes for CASSFPTGGAPTDTQYF.

The chain links TRBV19 to TRBJ1-3; 8 bases align to TRBD1. Per the germline V gene, CDR1 is LNHDA and CDR2 is SQIVND (reference sequence). The V segment lost 3 bases and the J segment 3 bases; nucleotides outside the gene matches: 4. The CDR3 totals 15 residues. CDR3 DNA sequence: TGTGCCAGTAGTATGCAGGGGGCTTTTGGAAACACCATATATTTT. It encodes CASSMQGAFGNTIYF.

The V and J genes are TRBV5-1 and TRBJ2-7, with 11 bases that match TRBD1. The junction had 4 bases not matched to a gene; V was cut back by 1 base and J by 4 bases. CDR3 length equals 15 residues. Germline V CDR1 and CDR2: SGHRS, YFSETQ. The CDR3 DNA reads TGCGCCAGCAGCTTGTCAGGACAGGGGGCGTACGAGCAGTACTTC. Protein sequence: CASSLSGQGAYEQYF.

The genes are TRBV30 and TRBJ1-2; D is undetermined. This CDR3 has 15 residues. Trimming removed 0 bases at V and 0 bases at J, with 11 bases between. Germline-derived CDR1 and CDR2 are GTSNPN and SVGIG (reference sequence). The CDR3 DNA follows: TGTGCCTGGAGTGTATTTGTCAGACCTAACTATGGCTACACCTTC. This gives the protein CAWSVFVRPNYGYTF.

The V and J genes are TRBV19 and TRBJ1-6, with 9 bases lining up with TRBD1. V was pared by 5 bases and J by 5 bases, with 4 bases of the junction left unmatched. The germline CDR1 and CDR2 sequences are LNHDA and SQIVND (reference sequence). The CDR3 is 15 residues long. In DNA, the CDR3 is TGTGCCAGTAGTGCTAACAGGGGGCATAATTCACCCCTCCACTTT. This translates into CASSANRGHNSPLHF. Looking up the rest from reference TRBV19 and TRBJ1-6 gives the full variable domain: DGGITQSPKYLFRKEGQNVTLSCEQNLNHDAMYWYRQDPGQGLRLIYYSQIVNDFQKGDIAEGYSVSREKKESFPLTVTSAQKNPTAFYLCASSANRGHNSPLHFGNGTRLTVT.

The chain is built from TRBV3-1 (or the pseudogene TRBV3-2) and TRBJ2-7; possibly TRBD2 for D (5 bases). The V gene's germline CDR1 is LGHDT and CDR2 YNNKEL (reference sequence). V lost 0 bases and J 0 bases, leaving 9 bases between the germline ends. The CDR3 spans 15 residues. The CDR3 DNA sequence: TGTGCCAGCAGCCAAGAAAGTCTAGCCTCCTACGAGCAGTACTTC. Translation gives CASSQESLASYEQYF.

J is TRBJ2-2 and V is TRBV30, with D perhaps matching TRBD2 (6 bases). Germline V lookup: CDR1 GTSNPN, CDR2 SVGIG (reference sequence). Trimming pared 3 bases from V and 3 bases from J, leaving 14 bases between. This CDR3 has 15 residues. The CDR3 coding sequence is TGTGCCTGGAGCCTGACGGGGGATTACACCGGGGAGCTGTTTTTT. Amino acid sequence: CAWSLTGDYTGELFF. The whole variable domain, remainder taken from reference TRBV30 and TRBJ2-2, is SQTIHQWPATLVQPVGSPLSLECTVEGTSNPNLYWYRQAAGRGLQLLFYSVGIGQISSEVPQNLSASRPQDRQFILSSKKLLLSDSGFYLCAWSLTGDYTGELFFGEGSRLTVL.

The chain has TRBV27 and TRBJ2-1; 9 nucleotides match TRBD1. The CDR3 is 14 residues long. The J segment lost 8 bases and the V segment lost 7 bases, leaving 9 bases of the junction unmatched. Germline V lookup: CDR1 MNHEY, CDR2 SMNVEV (reference sequence). The CDR3 bases are TGTGCCAGCACAGAGACAGGGGGGTGGGATGAGCAGTTCTTC. Protein: CASTETGGWDEQFF.

The chain has TRBV7-9 and TRBJ2-5; D is perhaps TRBD2 (6 bases). Trimming took 3 bases from V and 4 from J, leaving 15 bases between them. The CDR3 covers 15 residues. The germline V gene encodes CDR1 SEHNR and CDR2 FQNEAQ (reference sequence). The CDR3 protein is CASSLFLAGRETQYF. CDR3 bases: TGTGCCAGCAGCTTGTTCTTGGCGGGGCGAGAGACCCAGTACTTC.

V is TRBV3-1 (or the pseudogene TRBV3-2) and J is TRBJ1-2; 7 bases line up with TRBD1. Germline V gene data show CDR1 as LGHDT and CDR2 as YNNKEL (reference sequence). CDR3 length equals 17 residues. With V trimmed by 1 base and J by 8 bases, 16 bases remained unmatched. The CDR3 DNA follows: TGTGCCAGCAGCCAAGGCCGGGCGGAGTGGGCAGGGGGAGGCTACACCTTC. Protein product: CASSQGRAEWAGGGYTF.

The chain uses TRBV9 and TRBJ1-1; 8 positions match TRBD1. Germline CDR1 SGDLS, CDR2 YYNGEE. The CDR3 runs to 15 residues. J lost 2 bases, V lost 5 bases, and 8 bases had no gene match. The CDR3 loop reads CASSAQGAANTEAFF. The CDR3 DNA reads as TGTGCCAGCAGTGCCCAGGGGGCAGCTAACACTGAAGCTTTCTTT.

V usage is TRBV10-3 and J usage is TRBJ1-1; D unclear. The germline V and J ends were trimmed by 0 bases and 10 bases, with 15 bases remaining between them. Germline assignment: CDR1 ENHRY and CDR2 SYGVKD. The CDR3 is 14 residues long. The CDR3 nucleotides are TGTGCCATCAGTGAGTCGGCCGGATTACTCTCAGCTTTCTTT. This encodes CAISESAGLLSAFF.

The J gene is TRBJ2-7, the V gene TRBV11-2; D unresolved. The germline V and J ends were trimmed by 1 base and 4 bases, with 8 bases remaining between them. Germline CDR1 and CDR2: SGHAT and FQNNGV. The CDR3 has 13 amino acids. The CDR3 reads CASSLGLIYEQYF. DNA for the CDR3: TGTGCCAGCAGCTTAGGCCTGATTTACGAGCAGTACTTC.

This rearrangement joins TRBV2 to TRBJ2-3; 7 bases align to TRBD2. The V gene end was trimmed by 9 bases and the J gene end by 4 bases; junction bases not matched to a gene: 13. This CDR3 region has 15 residues. CDR1 and CDR2 (germline): SNHLY, FYNNEI. CDR3 DNA sequence: TGTGCCAGGGACCGGGGAGGGGATGGCGCAGATACGCAGTATTTT. Its protein is CARDRGGDGADTQYF.

The chain has TRBV30 and TRBJ2-3; D is uncertain. Germline lookup yields CDR1 GTSNPN and CDR2 SVGIG (reference sequence). The CDR3 sequence is 16 residues long. Trimming pared 0 bases from V and 3 bases from J, leaving 16 bases between. In DNA form, the CDR3 reads TGTGCCTGGAGTGTACGGACCCCTGATGGGACAGATACGCAGTATTTT. Its translation: CAWSVRTPDGTDTQYF.

The chain is built from TRBV6-5 and TRBJ2-7, with TRBD2 as a possible D gene (6 bases). The CDR3 is 14 amino acids. With 6 bases removed from V and 4 bases from J, the gap between germline ends came to 16 bases. CDR1 and CDR2 from the germline V gene are MNHEY and SVGAGI. CDR3 sequence: CASRTGARGYEQYF. CDR3 sequence (DNA): TGTGCCAGCAGAACAGGAGCGCGGGGTTACGAGCAGTACTTC.

The rearrangement uses TRBV9 and TRBJ1-2; no clear D gene. This CDR3 has 11 residues. Germline V CDR1 and CDR2: SGDLS, YYNGEE. The ends were cut back, 3 bases at V and 12 bases at J, with 12 bases in the middle. CDR3 sequence reads: CASSDRTPNTF. CDR3 DNA sequence: TGTGCCAGCAGCGACCGGACCCCGAACACCTTC.

The rearrangement links TRBV27 to TRBJ1-1; D is perhaps TRBD1 (5 bases). CDR1 is MNHEY and CDR2 is SMNVEV in the germline V gene (reference sequence). V was clipped by 1 base and J by 5 bases, with 14 bases between them. The CDR3 totals 15 residues. DNA of the CDR3: TGTGCCAGCAGTTTATTTCGGGGGAAGGAGACTGAAGCTTTCTTT. It translates to CASSLFRGKETEAFF.